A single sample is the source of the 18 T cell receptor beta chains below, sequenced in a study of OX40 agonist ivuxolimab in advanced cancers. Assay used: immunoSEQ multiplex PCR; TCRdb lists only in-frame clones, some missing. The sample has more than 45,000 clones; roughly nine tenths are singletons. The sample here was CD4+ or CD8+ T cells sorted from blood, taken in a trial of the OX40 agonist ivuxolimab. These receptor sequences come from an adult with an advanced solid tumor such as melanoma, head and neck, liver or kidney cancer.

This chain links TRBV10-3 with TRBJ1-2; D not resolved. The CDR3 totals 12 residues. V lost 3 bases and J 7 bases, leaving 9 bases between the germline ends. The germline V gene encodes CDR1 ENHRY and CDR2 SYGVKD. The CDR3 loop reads CAISEPVIGYTF. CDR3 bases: TGTGCCATCAGTGAACCAGTTATTGGCTACACCTTC.

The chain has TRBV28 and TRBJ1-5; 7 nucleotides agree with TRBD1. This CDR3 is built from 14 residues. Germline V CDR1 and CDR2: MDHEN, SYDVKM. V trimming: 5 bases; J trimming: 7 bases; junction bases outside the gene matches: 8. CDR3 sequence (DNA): TGTGCCAGCAGTCCGACAGGGTCGTTGCAGCCCCAGCATTTT. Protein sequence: CASSPTGSLQPQHF.

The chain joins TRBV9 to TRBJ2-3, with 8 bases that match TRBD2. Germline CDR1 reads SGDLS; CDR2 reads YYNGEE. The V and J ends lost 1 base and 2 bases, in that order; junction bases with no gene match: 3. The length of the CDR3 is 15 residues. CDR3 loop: CASSVKAGVTDTQYF. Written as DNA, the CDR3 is TGTGCCAGCAGCGTAAAAGCGGGAGTCACAGATACGCAGTATTTT.

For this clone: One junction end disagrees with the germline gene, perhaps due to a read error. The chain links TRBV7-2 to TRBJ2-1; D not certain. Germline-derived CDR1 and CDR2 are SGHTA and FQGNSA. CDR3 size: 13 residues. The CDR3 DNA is TGTGCCAGCAGTTTAGGATGGCGTCAAGGGCAGTTCTTC. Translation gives CASSLGWRQGQFF.

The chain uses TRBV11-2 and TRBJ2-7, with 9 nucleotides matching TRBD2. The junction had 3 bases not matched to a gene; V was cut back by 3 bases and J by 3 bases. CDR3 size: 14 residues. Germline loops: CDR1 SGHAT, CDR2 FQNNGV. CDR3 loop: CASSFQAGGYEQYF. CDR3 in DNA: TGTGCCAGCAGCTTCCAAGCGGGAGGCTACGAGCAGTACTTC.

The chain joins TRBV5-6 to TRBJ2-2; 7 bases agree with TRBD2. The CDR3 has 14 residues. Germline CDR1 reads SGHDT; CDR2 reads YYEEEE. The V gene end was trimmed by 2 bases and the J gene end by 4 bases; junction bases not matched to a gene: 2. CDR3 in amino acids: CASSFGGGTGELFF. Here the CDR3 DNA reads TGTGCCAGCAGCTTCGGCGGGGGCACCGGGGAGCTGTTTTTT.

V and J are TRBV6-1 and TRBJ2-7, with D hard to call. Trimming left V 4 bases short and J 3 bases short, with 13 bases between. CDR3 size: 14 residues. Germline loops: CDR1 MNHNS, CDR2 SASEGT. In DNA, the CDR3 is TGTGCCAGCAGTGGTGCAGCCTCAGGCTACGAGCAGTACTTC. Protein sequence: CASSGAASGYEQYF.

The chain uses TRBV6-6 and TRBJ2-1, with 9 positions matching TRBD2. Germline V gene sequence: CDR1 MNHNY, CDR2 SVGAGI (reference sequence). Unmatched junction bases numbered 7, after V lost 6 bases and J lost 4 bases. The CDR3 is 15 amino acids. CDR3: CASSGLAGPYNEQFF. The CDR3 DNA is TGTGCCAGCAGCGGGCTAGCGGGACCTTACAATGAGCAGTTCTTC.

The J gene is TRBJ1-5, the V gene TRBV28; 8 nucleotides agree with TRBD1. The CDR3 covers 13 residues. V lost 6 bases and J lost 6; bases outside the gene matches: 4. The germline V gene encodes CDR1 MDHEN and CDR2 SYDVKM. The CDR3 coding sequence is TGTGCCAGCAGCCCAGGGGGCACTCAGCCCCAGCATTTT. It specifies CASSPGGTQPQHF.

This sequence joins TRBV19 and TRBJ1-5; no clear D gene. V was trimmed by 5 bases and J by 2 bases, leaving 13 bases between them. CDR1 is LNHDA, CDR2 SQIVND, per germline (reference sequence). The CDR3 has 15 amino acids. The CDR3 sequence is CASSLNAAGNQPQHF. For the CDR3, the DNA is TGTGCCAGTAGTCTTAATGCGGCGGGCAATCAGCCCCAGCATTTT.

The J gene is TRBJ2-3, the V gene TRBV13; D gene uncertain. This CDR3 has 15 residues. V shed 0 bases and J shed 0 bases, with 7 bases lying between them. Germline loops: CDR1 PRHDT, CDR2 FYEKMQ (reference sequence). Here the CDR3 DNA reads TGTGCCAGCAGCTTAGGGGGCGGAAGCACAGATACGCAGTATTTT. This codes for CASSLGGGSTDTQYF.

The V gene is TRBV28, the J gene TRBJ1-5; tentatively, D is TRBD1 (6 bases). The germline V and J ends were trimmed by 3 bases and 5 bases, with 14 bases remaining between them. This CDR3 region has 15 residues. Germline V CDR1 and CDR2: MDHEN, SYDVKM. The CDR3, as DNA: TGTGCCAGCAGTTTCGGAGGGGGAGTTGATCAGCCCCAGCATTTT. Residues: CASSFGGGVDQPQHF.

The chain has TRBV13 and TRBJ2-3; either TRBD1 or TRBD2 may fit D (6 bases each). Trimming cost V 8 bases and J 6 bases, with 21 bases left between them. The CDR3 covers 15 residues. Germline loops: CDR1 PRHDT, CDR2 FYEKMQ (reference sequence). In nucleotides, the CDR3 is TGTGCCAGCTCCCGGGGGCGGGACCAGTTGGATACGCAGTATTTT. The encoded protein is CASSRGRDQLDTQYF.

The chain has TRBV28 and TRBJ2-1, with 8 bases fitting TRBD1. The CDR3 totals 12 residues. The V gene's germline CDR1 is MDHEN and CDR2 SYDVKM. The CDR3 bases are TGTACCCGGGACAGGTTCTACAATGAGCAGTTCTTC. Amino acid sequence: CTRDRFYNEQFF.

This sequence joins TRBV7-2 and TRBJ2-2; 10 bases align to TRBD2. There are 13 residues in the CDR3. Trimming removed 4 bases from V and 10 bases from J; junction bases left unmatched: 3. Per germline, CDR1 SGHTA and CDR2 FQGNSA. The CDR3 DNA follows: TGTGCCAGCAGCTCCGGGACTAGCGAGGAGCTGTTTTTT. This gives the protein CASSSGTSEELFF.

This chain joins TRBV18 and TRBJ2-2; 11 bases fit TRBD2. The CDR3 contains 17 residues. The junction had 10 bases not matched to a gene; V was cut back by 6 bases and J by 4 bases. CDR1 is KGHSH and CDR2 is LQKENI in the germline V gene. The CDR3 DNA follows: TGTGCCAGCTCGCCGTTCAGGACTAGCGGGTCCACCGGGGAGCTGTTTTTT. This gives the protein CASSPFRTSGSTGELFF. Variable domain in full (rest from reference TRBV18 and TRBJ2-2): NAGVMQNPRHLVRRRGQEARLRCSPMKGHSHVYWYRQLPEEGLKFMVYLQKENIIDESGMPKERFSAEFPKEGPSILRIQQVVRGDSAAYFCASSPFRTSGSTGELFFGEGSRLTVL.

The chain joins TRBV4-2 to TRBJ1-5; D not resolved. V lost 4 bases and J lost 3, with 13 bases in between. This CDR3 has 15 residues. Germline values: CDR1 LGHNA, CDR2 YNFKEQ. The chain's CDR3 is CASSPGRPTNQPQHF. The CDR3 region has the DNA TGTGCCAGCAGCCCAGGCCGCCCGACCAATCAGCCCCAGCATTTT.

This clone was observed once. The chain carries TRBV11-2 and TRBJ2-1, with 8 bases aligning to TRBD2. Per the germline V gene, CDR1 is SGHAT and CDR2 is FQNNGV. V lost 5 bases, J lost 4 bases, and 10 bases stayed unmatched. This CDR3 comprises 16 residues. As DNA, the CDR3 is TGTGCCAGCAGCCTTATGGGGACTAGTTCTTACAATGAGCAGTTCTTC. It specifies CASSLMGTSSYNEQFF. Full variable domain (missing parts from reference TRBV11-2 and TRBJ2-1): EAGVAQSPRYKIIEKRQSVAFWCNPISGHATLYWYQQILGQGPKLLIQFQNNGVVDDSQLPKDRFSAERLKGVDSTLKIQPAKLEDSAVYLCASSLMGTSSYNEQFFGPGTRLTVL.